What follows are 9 T cell receptor beta chains derived from one specimen sequenced in a study of cytomegalovirus exposure and HLA in healthy donors. PCR amplification relied on 60 Vbeta primers (plus 13 Jbeta primers). Libraries were prepared by immunoSEQ multiplex PCR; TCRdb keeps only in-frame clonotypes and omits some of them. The table records some 140,000 clones, 60% to 85% of them present only once. Specimen: PBMCs. Receptors were obtained from a man aged 25 to 40 in good health and CMV-seronegative.

The rearrangement links TRBV29-1 to TRBJ2-7, with D perhaps TRBD2 (5 bases). Germline CDR1 reads SQVTM; CDR2 reads ANQGSEA. CDR3 length: 13 residues. The germline V and J ends were trimmed by 3 bases and 4 bases, with 13 bases remaining between them. The CDR3 spells CSVDGSSGYEQYF. The CDR3 DNA is TGCAGCGTTGACGGCAGTTCGGGGTACGAGCAGTACTTC.

The chain recombines TRBV28 with TRBJ1-5, with TRBD1 as a possible D gene (5 bases). Germline CDR1 MDHEN, CDR2 SYDVKM. The V end was cut by 8 bases, the J end by 2 bases, with 16 bases between. This CDR3 has 15 amino acids. The DNA of the CDR3 is TGTGCCAGCCTGGGGGGTTGGGGGGGCAATCAGCCCCAGCATTTT. Translated, it gives CASLGGWGGNQPQHF.

J is TRBJ2-3 and V is TRBV11-1; the D is unclear. The CDR3 runs 13 residues. Germline V gene lookup returns CDR1 SGHAT and CDR2 FQDESV (reference sequence). V was shortened by 6 bases and J by 4 bases, with 11 bases between the two germline ends. CDR3 nucleotide sequence: TGTGCCAGCAGACCCCTAGGCGCAGATACGCAGTATTTT. As protein: CASRPLGADTQYF. Full variable domain (missing parts from reference TRBV11-1 and TRBJ2-3): EAEVAQSPRYKITEKSQAVAFWCDPISGHATLYWYRQILGQGPELLVQFQDESVVDDSQLPKDRFSAERLKGVDSTLKIQPAELGDSAMYLCASRPLGADTQYFGPGTRLTVL.

The V and J genes are TRBV4-2 and TRBJ2-1; D may be TRBD2 (7 bases). Trimming took 1 base from V and 0 from J, leaving 19 bases between them. Germline-derived CDR1 and CDR2 are LGHNA and YNFKEQ. The CDR3 runs 19 residues. CDR3 nucleotide sequence: TGTGCCAGCAGCCAAGTAGCCCGGGGGGCGGAGAGCTCCTACAATGAGCAGTTCTTC. This gives the protein CASSQVARGAESSYNEQFF.

As for this clone: This likely comes from a read error, as the CDR3 has no conserved phenylalanine or tryptophan at its end. The chain is built from TRBV15 and TRBJ1-1; D not resolved. V lost 0 bases and J 11 bases, leaving 16 bases between the germline ends. The CDR3 covers 14 residues. Looked up from germline, CDR1 is LNHNV and CDR2 is YYDKDF (reference sequence). In DNA, the CDR3 is TGTGCCACCAGCAGAGATCTCTCTTGGAGTTTGGCTTTCGTT. Protein sequence: CATSRDLSWSLAFV.

The chain employs TRBV28 and TRBJ2-7, with D perhaps TRBD1 (5 bases). The germline V and J ends were trimmed by 6 bases and 3 bases, with 18 bases remaining between them. CDR1 is MDHEN and CDR2 is SYDVKM in the germline V gene. The CDR3 covers 15 residues. The CDR3: CASSLGSGRDYEQYF. DNA of the CDR3: TGTGCCAGCAGCCTTGGGTCAGGGCGCGACTACGAGCAGTACTTC. Variable domain in full (rest from reference TRBV28 and TRBJ2-7): DVKVTQSSRYLVKRTGEKVFLECVQDMDHENMFWYRQDPGLGLRLIYFSYDVKMKEKGDIPEGYSVSREKKERFSLILESASTNQTSMYLCASSLGSGRDYEQYFGPGTRLTVT.

The chain recombines TRBV30 with TRBJ2-7; TRBD2 might be the D (6 bases). CDR1 GTSNPN and CDR2 SVGIG come from the germline V gene (reference sequence). Trimming shortened V by 4 bases and J by 6 bases, and 16 bases separated the two germline ends. The CDR3 sequence is 13 residues long. The CDR3 coding sequence is TGTGCCTGGACCCGGGCGGGGTTGGGCGAGCAGTACTTC. Translated: CAWTRAGLGEQYF.

The chain joins TRBV7-6 to TRBJ2-1; tentative D call: TRBD2 (6 bases). V lost 5 bases, J lost 2 bases, and 13 bases lay in between. This CDR3 is 15 amino acids long. Germline V lookup: CDR1 SGHVS, CDR2 FNYEAQ. CDR3 DNA: TGTGCCAGCAGCCCACTCGGAGGGACCTACAATGAGCAGTTCTTC. This sequence encodes CASSPLGGTYNEQFF.

The rearrangement uses TRBV5-1 and TRBJ2-5; possibly TRBD1 for D (5 bases). The CDR3 runs to 13 residues. V was shortened by 5 bases and J by 4 bases, with 12 bases between the two germline ends. CDR1 and CDR2 from the germline V gene are SGHRS and YFSETQ. CDR3 bases: TGCGCCAGCAGTTCAGGGTCCCCAGAGACCCAGTACTTC. Protein product: CASSSGSPETQYF.